These 12 T cell receptor beta chains originate from one sample sequenced in a study of cytotoxic CD8 clonotypes in ibrutinib-treated CLL. TCRdb's copy holds only in-frame clones and misses some; the assay was immunoSEQ multiplex PCR. Of 25,000 to 30,000 clones listed, 62% are singletons. The input for sequencing was PBMCs, taken before ibrutinib treatment. The receptors here all came from a human donor with chronic lymphocytic leukemia.

This chain uses TRBV27 with TRBJ1-1; D uncertain. V lost 6 bases and J 1 base, leaving 15 bases between the germline ends. Looked up from germline, CDR1 is MNHEY and CDR2 is SMNVEV (reference sequence). This CDR3 region has 15 residues. CDR3 sequence (DNA): TGTGCCAGCAGCCGAAACACACGGGGGAACACTGAAGCTTTCTTT. Encoded protein: CASSRNTRGNTEAFF.

The V call is TRBV5-6, the J call TRBJ1-2, with D possibly matching TRBD1 (5 bases). The CDR3 covers 13 residues. V lost 0 bases and J 4 bases, leaving 7 bases between the germline ends. Germline V CDR1 and CDR2: SGHDT, YYEEEE. The CDR3: CASSLGQLYGYTF. The CDR3 region has the DNA TGTGCCAGCAGCTTGGGACAGCTCTATGGCTACACCTTC.

V gene TRBV5-1 combines with J gene TRBJ1-1; no firm D call. There are 13 residues in the CDR3. CDR1 SGHRS and CDR2 YFSETQ come from the germline V gene. V dropped 4 bases and J dropped 6 bases, with 13 bases sitting between them. CDR3 DNA sequence: TGCGCCAGCAGCGATCGAATGGCCGCTGAAGCTTTCTTT. It encodes CASSDRMAAEAFF.

This clone was found a few times. The chain combines TRBV6-6 with TRBJ1-4; no definite D call. The CDR3 extends over 11 amino acids. V was cut by 5 bases and J by 7 bases, with 5 bases left in between. The germline CDR1 and CDR2 sequences are MNHNY and SVGAGI (reference sequence). CDR3 loop: CASSDTEKLFF. CDR3 DNA: TGTGCCAGCAGTGACACTGAAAAACTGTTTTTT.

This clone was counted a few times. The rearrangement links TRBV5-5 to TRBJ2-7, with 7 positions matching TRBD1. With V trimmed by 4 bases and J by 3 bases, 4 bases remained unmatched. Germline V gene sequence: CDR1 SGHKS, CDR2 YYEKEE (reference sequence). The length of the CDR3 is 13 residues. CDR3 amino acids: CASSPRDSYEQYF. In nucleotides, the CDR3 is TGTGCCAGCAGCCCCCGGGACAGCTACGAGCAGTACTTC.

This clone was seen a few times. V usage is TRBV2 and J usage is TRBJ1-4, with 8 nucleotides matching TRBD1. Trimming at V came to 2 bases and at J to 8 bases, leaving 7 bases not matched to a gene. This CDR3 spans 15 amino acids. Germline CDR1 reads SNHLY; CDR2 reads FYNNEI. The CDR3 nucleotides read TGTGCCAGCAGTGAACGGACAGGGCTGAGGGAAAAACTGTTTTTT. As protein: CASSERTGLREKLFF.

J is TRBJ2-3 and V is TRBV19, with a possible D match to TRBD1 (6 bases). Trimming shortened V by 1 base and J by 0 bases, and 14 bases separated the two germline ends. There are 17 residues in the CDR3. The V gene's germline CDR1 is LNHDA and CDR2 SQIVND (reference sequence). The CDR3 protein is CASSIGVGGESTDTQYF. In DNA, the CDR3 is TGTGCCAGTAGTATAGGGGTTGGGGGCGAGAGCACAGATACGCAGTATTTT.

The rearrangement links TRBV9 to TRBJ2-2; possible D gene TRBD1, 6 bases. The germline gives CDR1 SGDLS, CDR2 YYNGEE. This CDR3 region has 17 residues. V was pared by 2 bases and J by 2 bases, with 16 bases between. The CDR3 nucleotides read TGTGCCAGCAGCGTGGGGTCCGGGACAATAAACACCGGGGAGCTGTTTTTT. Protein sequence: CASSVGSGTINTGELFF.

The V and J genes are TRBV2 and TRBJ2-6; TRBD1 might be the D (5 bases). This CDR3 comprises 15 residues. Germline V lookup: CDR1 SNHLY, CDR2 FYNNEI. The V gene lost 3 bases and the J gene lost 4 bases, with 10 bases spanning the gap. The CDR3 sequence: CASSDDSYGANVLTF. The CDR3 DNA sequence: TGTGCCAGCAGTGATGACAGTTACGGGGCCAACGTCCTGACTTTC.

This clone was picked up a small number of times. The J gene is TRBJ1-2, the V gene TRBV6-1; TRBD1 is a possible D gene (6 bases). CDR1 MNHNS and CDR2 SASEGT come from the germline V gene. The CDR3 extends over 15 amino acids. V lost 5 bases and J lost 8, with 21 bases in between. In DNA form, the CDR3 reads TGTGCCAGCAGTCTCTTGAGCACAGGGAGGGACGGCTACACCTTC. Translating it yields CASSLLSTGRDGYTF.

The chain has TRBV2 and TRBJ2-2, with 9 bases fitting TRBD1. The CDR3 has 17 residues. The V gene's germline CDR1 is SNHLY and CDR2 FYNNEI. V lost 7 bases and J lost 6; bases outside the gene matches: 15. The CDR3 spells CASTVNWGQGFSGELFF. The CDR3 coding sequence is TGTGCCAGCACAGTGAACTGGGGACAGGGATTCTCCGGGGAGCTGTTTTTT.

The chain uses TRBV5-1 and TRBJ1-3; D is unresolved. Germline-derived CDR1 and CDR2 are SGHRS and YFSETQ. The CDR3 has 14 amino acids. The V gene lost 3 bases and the J gene lost 4 bases, with 11 bases spanning the gap. In DNA, the CDR3 is TGCGCCAGCAGCTACGGTGGGAACGGAAACACCATATATTTT. This gives the protein CASSYGGNGNTIYF.